These 17 T cell receptor beta chains share one sample of origin, sequenced in a study of blood T cell repertoires in COVID-19. Produced via immunoSEQ multiplex PCR; TCRdb's table is partial and in-frame only. The sample yields around 230,000 clones, 87% seen once. The sequencing sample was made of peripheral blood. The source is a man between 60 and 70 years old who had recovered from COVID-19.

DNA of the CDR3: TGTGCCAGCAGAATCCCGATGACAGGGGGCGGTGGAAACACCATATATTTT. Translating gives CASRIPMTGGGGNTIYF. The chain carries TRBV28 and TRBJ1-3, with TRBD1 matching 10 bases. Looked up from germline, CDR1 is MDHEN and CDR2 is SYDVKM. V was pared by 6 bases and J by 3 bases, with 11 bases of the junction left unmatched. The CDR3 covers 17 residues.

V is TRBV27 and J is TRBJ1-2, with TRBD1 as a possible D gene (5 bases). Trimming shortened V by 3 bases and J by 8 bases, and 13 bases separated the two germline ends. The germline V gene has CDR1 MNHEY and CDR2 SMNVEV (reference sequence). CDR3 length equals 13 residues. The DNA for the CDR3 is TGTGCCAGCAGTTTTGGAGGGGTCGACGGCTACACCTTC. Amino acid sequence: CASSFGGVDGYTF.

The rearrangement links TRBV3-1 (or the pseudogene TRBV3-2) to TRBJ1-2; 8 nucleotides line up with TRBD1. Germline V gives CDR1 LGHDT, CDR2 YNNKEL (reference sequence). The length of the CDR3 is 14 residues. V was pared by 4 bases and J by 8 bases, with 9 bases of the junction left unmatched. CDR3 protein: CASSLRTGPGGYTF. The CDR3 region has the DNA TGTGCCAGCAGCCTACGGACAGGGCCAGGAGGCTACACCTTC.

The rearrangement joins TRBV2 to TRBJ1-2; 10 positions agree with TRBD1. The CDR3 is 15 amino acids. Germline loops: CDR1 SNHLY, CDR2 FYNNEI. The V and J ends lost 0 bases and 12 bases, in that order; junction bases with no gene match: 10. The CDR3 region is CASSEARPGTGVHTF. The CDR3 DNA reads TGTGCCAGCAGTGAAGCGAGGCCCGGGACAGGGGTACACACCTTC. The full variable domain, completed using reference TRBV2 and TRBJ1-2, is EPEVTQTPSHQVTQMGQEVILRCVPISNHLYFYWYRQILGQKVEFLVSFYNNEISEKSEIFDDQFSVERPDGSNFTLKIRSTKLEDSAMYFCASSEARPGTGVHTFGSGTRLTVV.

The chain uses TRBV30 and TRBJ1-4, with D perhaps TRBD1 (5 bases). In germline, CDR1 is GTSNPN, CDR2 SVGIG (reference sequence). The CDR3 length is 16 residues. Between the trimmed V and J ends, which lost 1 base and 2 bases, there was a span of 14 bases. CDR3 nucleotide sequence: TGTGCCTGGAGTGGGAGGGGACCGAGCACTAATGAAAAACTGTTTTTT. Amino acids: CAWSGRGPSTNEKLFF.

V gene TRBV7-7 combines with J gene TRBJ2-2; D is perhaps TRBD2 (6 bases). V lost 2 bases and J 0 bases, leaving 19 bases between the germline ends. The CDR3 contains 19 residues. CDR1 is SSHAT, CDR2 FNYEAQ, per germline (reference sequence). CDR3 sequence reads: CASSLRRQRLVPNTGELFF. The DNA of the CDR3 is TGTGCCAGCAGCTTACGGAGGCAGCGACTAGTCCCGAACACCGGGGAGCTGTTTTTT. Filled out from reference TRBV7-7 and TRBJ2-2, the complete variable domain reads GAGVSQSPRYKVTKRGQDVTLRCDPISSHATLYWYQQALGQGPEFLTYFNYEAQPDKSGLPSDRFSAERPEGSISTLTIQRTEQRDSAMYRCASSLRRQRLVPNTGELFFGEGSRLTVL.

The chain carries TRBV19 and TRBJ1-2; TRBD1 might be the D (6 bases). The CDR3 has 16 residues. Deletions cut 4 bases from V and 7 bases from J, with 22 bases between. CDR1 and CDR2 from the germline V gene are LNHDA and SQIVND (reference sequence). The CDR3 region has the DNA TGTGCCAGTAGTAAAAAGCAGGGGTCTGGGGTTTCTGGCTACACCTTC. It translates to CASSKKQGSGVSGYTF.

J is TRBJ1-4 and V is TRBV3-1 (or the pseudogene TRBV3-2); D is possibly TRBD1 (6 bases). Trimming left V 3 bases short and J 8 bases short, with 10 bases between. The CDR3 covers 13 residues. Per the germline V gene, CDR1 is LGHDT and CDR2 is YNNKEL (reference sequence). CDR3 nucleotide sequence: TGTGCCAGCAGCCAGTTTAGGGGGGAAAAACTGTTTTTT. Translating gives CASSQFRGEKLFF.

In this sample, this clone turned up once. The J gene is TRBJ2-7, the V gene TRBV24-1; maybe TRBD1 (5 bases). Germline loops: CDR1 KGHDR, CDR2 SFDVKD. V gave up 2 bases and J gave up 2 bases, with 12 bases separating them. There are 15 residues in the CDR3. CDR3 protein: CATSDSRTHTYEQYF. The CDR3 nucleotides read TGTGCCACCAGTGATTCTCGGACACACACCTACGAGCAGTACTTC.

The chain joins TRBV5-1 to TRBJ2-5; TRBD1 matches 10 bases. CDR3 length equals 14 residues. Trimming took 6 bases from V and 5 from J; bases not matched to a gene: 7. The germline V gene encodes CDR1 SGHRS and CDR2 YFSETQ. The CDR3 here is CASMLTGGLETQYF. The CDR3 DNA reads TGCGCCAGCATGCTGACAGGGGGCTTGGAGACCCAGTACTTC.

The chain is built from TRBV28 and TRBJ2-7, with D maybe TRBD1 (5 bases). This CDR3 has 15 amino acids. The ends were cut back, 3 bases at V and 2 bases at J, with 14 bases in the middle. Germline CDR1 MDHEN, CDR2 SYDVKM. CDR3 DNA: TGTGCCAGCAGTTTCTGCGGACACCCAACCTACGAGCAGTACTTC. Protein: CASSFCGHPTYEQYF.

This chain links TRBV4-2 with TRBJ2-1; perhaps TRBD2 as D (6 bases). Deletions cut 0 bases from V and 2 bases from J, with 11 bases between. CDR3 length equals 16 residues. The V gene's germline CDR1 is LGHNA and CDR2 YNFKEQ. The CDR3 DNA follows: TGTGCCAGCAGCCAAGAAAGCGGGTCGACCTACAATGAGCAGTTCTTC. Amino acid sequence: CASSQESGSTYNEQFF.

The genes are TRBV30 and TRBJ1-1, with TRBD1 identical over 7 bases. The CDR3 runs 13 residues. Germline lookup yields CDR1 GTSNPN and CDR2 SVGIG (reference sequence). Losses at the gene ends were 5 bases for V and 1 base for J; bases not matched to a gene: 4. The CDR3 loop is CAWDGQANTEAFF. The CDR3 nucleotides are TGTGCCTGGGACGGACAGGCGAACACTGAAGCTTTCTTT.

This sequence joins TRBV7-9 and TRBJ2-4; D is unresolved. V shed 5 bases and J shed 8 bases, with 13 bases lying between them. The germline gives CDR1 SEHNR, CDR2 FQNEAQ (reference sequence). The CDR3 sequence is 13 residues long. CDR3 DNA: TGTGCCAGCAGCCGGTTCCTTCTGGACATTCAGTACTTC. Its translation: CASSRFLLDIQYF.

V gene TRBV11-2 combines with J gene TRBJ2-6; TRBD1 agrees at 7 bases. CDR3 length: 14 amino acids. The V gene's germline CDR1 is SGHAT and CDR2 FQNNGV. V lost 3 bases, J lost 11 bases, and 7 bases stayed unmatched. The CDR3 DNA follows: TGTGCCAGCAGCTTTGACAGGGTCTTAGACGTCCTGACTTTC. This encodes CASSFDRVLDVLTF.

This clone was seen a handful of times. The chain employs TRBV5-1 and TRBJ2-5, with a possible D match to TRBD1 (6 bases). CDR1 is SGHRS and CDR2 is YFSETQ in the germline V gene. CDR3 length: 14 amino acids. With 0 bases removed from V and 2 bases from J, the gap between germline ends came to 8 bases. The CDR3 spells CASSLAGQQETQYF. The CDR3 nucleotides are TGCGCCAGCAGCTTGGCGGGACAACAAGAGACCCAGTACTTC.

The genes are TRBV25-1 and TRBJ1-1; possibly TRBD1 for D (5 bases). Germline V gives CDR1 MGHDK, CDR2 SYGVNS. The CDR3 is 14 residues long. Trimming stripped 6 bases from V and 1 base from J, with 12 bases between. The CDR3 coding sequence is TGTGCCAGCAGCGGGGGACGGCCGAACACTGAAGCTTTCTTT. Translating it yields CASSGGRPNTEAFF.